Sequencing of this TCR beta chain was carried out in a study of T cells in tumors after PD-1 blockade. At the level of the study: Excluded were patients with checkpoint blockade, immunosuppressants, or radiotherapy or other anti-cancer therapy within 4 weeks. A subset received ongoing vismodegib 150 mg daily alongside anti-PD-1 therapy.

Profiled with immunoSEQ multiplex PCR; TCRdb holds only in-frame clones, not every one. The data contain roughly 50,000 clones, 81% of them seen just once; the ten biggest clones take up less than 5%. This CDR3 comprises 14 residues. CDR1 is LNHDA and CDR2 is SQIVND in the germline V gene (reference sequence). The V end was cut by 3 bases, the J end by 0 bases, with 8 bases between. General study findings and limits: Peripheral recruitment is suggested, as some novel exhausted tumor clones were in pre-treatment blood.

As regards this clone: Its antigen is not identified.

The sequence was obtained from a human donor with basal cell carcinoma. This specimen was PBMCs, taken before anti-PD-1 treatment. The chain employs TRBV19 and TRBJ2-5; D not certain. This chain's CDR3 is CASSIGRNQETQYF. Written as DNA, the CDR3 is TGTGCCAGTAGTATTGGACGGAACCAAGAGACCCAGTACTTC. The full variable domain, in which reference TRBV19 and TRBJ2-5 provide the parts outside the CDR3, is DGGITQSPKYLFRKEGQNVTLSCEQNLNHDAMYWYRQDPGQGLRLIYYSQIVNDFQKGDIAEGYSVSREKKESFPLTVTSAQKNPTAFYLCASSIGRNQETQYFGPGTRLLVL.